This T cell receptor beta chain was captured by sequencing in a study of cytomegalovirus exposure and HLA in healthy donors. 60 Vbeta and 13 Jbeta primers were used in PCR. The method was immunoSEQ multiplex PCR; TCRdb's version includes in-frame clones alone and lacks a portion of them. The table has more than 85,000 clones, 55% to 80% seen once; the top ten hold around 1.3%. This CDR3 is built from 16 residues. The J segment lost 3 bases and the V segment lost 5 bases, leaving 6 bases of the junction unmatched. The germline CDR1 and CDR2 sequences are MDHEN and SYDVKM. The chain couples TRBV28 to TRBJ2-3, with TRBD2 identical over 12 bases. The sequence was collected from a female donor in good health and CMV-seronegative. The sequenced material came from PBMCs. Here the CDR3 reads CASSLLTSGRTDTQYF. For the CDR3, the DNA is TGTGCCAGCAGTCTCCTGACTAGCGGGAGAACAGATACGCAGTATTTT.